What follows are 30 T cell receptor beta chains derived from one specimen sequenced in a study of siplizumab effects on memory and regulatory T cells. The method was immunoSEQ multiplex PCR; TCRdb's version includes in-frame clones alone and lacks a portion of them. Of some 63,000 clones in the sample, about 96% are singletons; the top ten hold about 0.095%. The specimen was naive CD8+ T cells sorted from blood. The source is a human donor in good health.

The chain uses TRBV28 and TRBJ2-3, with 11 positions matching TRBD2. Looked up from germline, CDR1 is MDHEN and CDR2 is SYDVKM. This CDR3 is 18 amino acids long. V trimming: 2 bases; J trimming: 2 bases; junction bases outside the gene matches: 9. The CDR3 nucleotides are TGTGCCAGCAGTTTAGATCGGCTAGCGGGGGGACTCACAGATACGCAGTATTTT. Translating it yields CASSLDRLAGGLTDTQYF.

This clone is a singleton in its sample. This chain links TRBV6-5 with TRBJ2-2; D is perhaps TRBD1 or TRBD2 (5 bases each). Trimming removed 4 bases at V and 0 bases at J, with 12 bases between. CDR3 size: 16 residues. Germline CDR1 is MNHEY and CDR2 is SVGAGI. The CDR3 protein is CASSSPGRTNTGELFF. CDR3 nucleotide sequence: TGTGCCAGCAGTTCCCCAGGGAGAACGAACACCGGGGAGCTGTTTTTT.

The chain is built from TRBV6-6 and TRBJ2-5, with 8 bases matching TRBD2. V dropped 8 bases and J dropped 5; count of bases not matched to a gene: 16. Germline CDR1 is MNHNY and CDR2 is SVGAGI (reference sequence). The length of the CDR3 is 16 residues. The CDR3 DNA reads as TGTGCCAGCGCGAACCGTCGGGGGGGCCATGAGGAGACCCAGTACTTC. Encoded protein: CASANRRGGHEETQYF.

As DNA, the CDR3 is TGTGCCAGCAGCTTAGTCTGGACTAGCGACAATGAGCAGTTCTTC. Translation gives CASSLVWTSDNEQFF. J is TRBJ2-1 and V is TRBV7-2; 9 positions match TRBD2. The CDR3 totals 15 residues. Germline V gives CDR1 SGHTA, CDR2 FQGNSA. V lost 1 base to trimming and J lost 5 bases; unmatched junction nucleotides: 3.

J is TRBJ2-5 and V is TRBV9, with 9 bases aligning to TRBD2. Germline lookup yields CDR1 SGDLS and CDR2 YYNGEE. The CDR3 is made up of 16 amino acids. The V segment lost 0 bases and the J segment 5 bases; nucleotides outside the gene matches: 8. This CDR3 is CASSVEAAGGPETQYF. DNA of the CDR3: TGTGCCAGCAGCGTAGAGGCGGCGGGGGGGCCCGAGACCCAGTACTTC.

This chain joins TRBV5-4 and TRBJ1-1; TRBD1 is a possible D gene (5 bases). Germline CDR1 reads SGHNT; CDR2 reads YYREEE (reference sequence). The CDR3 totals 12 residues. Trimming took off 5 bases at V and 7 bases at J, with 12 bases between the two ends. In DNA form, the CDR3 reads TGTGCCAGCAGTTCAGGGCCCGGTGAAGCTTTCTTT. It specifies CASSSGPGEAFF.

The chain links TRBV25-1 to TRBJ1-1, with D uncertain. CDR3 length: 12 amino acids. V lost 3 bases to trimming and J lost 0 bases, with 2 bases between them. Germline V gives CDR1 MGHDK, CDR2 SYGVNS. Here the CDR3 DNA reads TGTGCCAGCAGTGAGCTGAACACTGAAGCTTTCTTT. Its translation: CASSELNTEAFF.

J is TRBJ1-5 and V is TRBV27; tentatively, D is TRBD1 (5 bases). The V end lost 5 bases, the J end lost 3 bases, and 17 bases lay between the germline ends. The CDR3 is made up of 16 amino acids. Germline lookup yields CDR1 MNHEY and CDR2 SMNVEV (reference sequence). In nucleotides, the CDR3 is TGTGCCAGCAGTCGAAAACTGGGGGTCGTCAATCAGCCCCAGCATTTT. Encoded protein: CASSRKLGVVNQPQHF.

The rearrangement joins TRBV4-1 to TRBJ2-1; D ambiguous. CDR1 MGHRA and CDR2 YSYEKL come from the germline V gene. The ends were cut back, 4 bases at V and 0 bases at J, with 10 bases in the middle. The CDR3 length is 15 residues. CDR3 in amino acids: CASSLESSSYNEQFF. CDR3 coding DNA: TGCGCCAGCAGCCTCGAATCGAGCTCCTACAATGAGCAGTTCTTC.

This chain uses TRBV4-1 with TRBJ1-5, with no clear D. This CDR3 contains 14 residues. Germline V gives CDR1 MGHRA, CDR2 YSYEKL. Deletions cut 0 bases from V and 1 base from J, with 4 bases between. CDR3 coding DNA: TGCGCCAGCAGCCAAGAAGGCAGCAATCAGCCCCAGCATTTT. It encodes CASSQEGSNQPQHF.

The gene calls are TRBV10-2 and TRBJ2-5, with a possible D match to TRBD1 (5 bases). The CDR3 has 13 residues. The germline V gene encodes CDR1 WSHSY and CDR2 SAAADI. Trimming stripped 4 bases from V and 8 bases from J, with 14 bases between. DNA for the CDR3: TGCGCCAGCAGTGCCCCAGGGAAGTATACCCAGTACTTC. Translating it yields CASSAPGKYTQYF.

The V call is TRBV9, the J call TRBJ2-6; TRBD2 matches at 10 bases. Germline V gene lookup returns CDR1 SGDLS and CDR2 YYNGEE. CDR3 length: 18 residues. V shed 0 bases and J 0 bases; nucleotides not matched to a gene: 3. CDR3: CASSVGTSGSSGANVLTF. The CDR3 bases are TGTGCCAGCAGCGTAGGGACTAGCGGATCCTCTGGGGCCAACGTCCTGACTTTC.

V is TRBV7-2 and J is TRBJ2-7; perhaps TRBD2 as D (6 bases). V was shortened by 5 bases and J by 0 bases, with 14 bases between the two germline ends. There are 15 residues in the CDR3. CDR1 and CDR2 from the germline V gene are SGHTA and FQGNSA. The CDR3, as DNA: TGTGCCAGCAGCGCTGGACCCGGGGGCTCCTACGAGCAGTACTTC. Protein product: CASSAGPGGSYEQYF.

The rearrangement uses TRBV15 and TRBJ2-1; 11 nucleotides line up with TRBD2. The V gene end was trimmed by 4 bases and the J gene end by 0 bases; junction bases not matched to a gene: 8. Germline V gene data show CDR1 as LNHNV and CDR2 as YYDKDF (reference sequence). The CDR3 covers 18 residues. This CDR3 is CATSTLGTSGISYNEQFF. DNA of the CDR3: TGTGCCACCAGCACCCTCGGGACTAGCGGAATCTCCTACAATGAGCAGTTCTTC.

The chain links TRBV19 to TRBJ2-2; maybe TRBD1 (6 bases). In germline, CDR1 is LNHDA, CDR2 SQIVND (reference sequence). The CDR3 loop spans 15 amino acids. Trimming took 7 bases from V and 0 from J, leaving 12 bases between them. The DNA of the CDR3 is TGTGCCAGTAAGGGGGACACCACGAACACCGGGGAGCTGTTTTTT. It translates to CASKGDTTNTGELFF.

In this sample, this clone turned up once. The CDR3 nucleotides read TGTGCCAGCAGTTATAACAGAAACACTGAAGCTTTCTTT. Its protein is CASSYNRNTEAFF. V gene TRBV27 combines with J gene TRBJ1-1; D is undetermined. Per germline, CDR1 MNHEY and CDR2 SMNVEV (reference sequence). The CDR3 runs 13 residues. The V end lost 4 bases, the J end lost 2 bases, and 8 bases lay between the germline ends.

The V and J genes are TRBV30 and TRBJ1-1; 7 positions match TRBD1. Per germline, CDR1 GTSNPN and CDR2 SVGIG (reference sequence). CDR3 size: 13 residues. The CDR3 coding sequence is TGTGCTAAACGCGTACAGGGGAATGATGAAGCTTTCTTT. Translated, it gives CAKRVQGNDEAFF.

The genes are TRBV29-1 and TRBJ2-5; D is unclear. Germline lookup yields CDR1 SQVTM and CDR2 ANQGSEA. The V gene lost 1 base and the J gene lost 3 bases, with 6 bases spanning the gap. CDR3 length: 12 amino acids. In nucleotides, the CDR3 is TGCAGCGTTGAAGCTCTCAAAGAGACCCAGTACTTC. Translation: CSVEALKETQYF.

The chain links TRBV29-1 to TRBJ2-7; TRBD2 agrees at 15 bases. CDR1 SQVTM and CDR2 ANQGSEA come from the germline V gene. With 4 bases clipped from V and 3 bases from J, the junction kept 7 bases outside the gene matches. The CDR3 has 16 residues. The CDR3 nucleotides read TGCAGCGTTGCGGGGACTAGCGGGGGGTATAACTACGAGCAGTACTTC. It is translated as CSVAGTSGGYNYEQYF.

Note on this clone: One end of the junction fails to match germline, which may point to a read error. The chain joins TRBV5-4 to TRBJ2-7, with a tentative D call TRBD2 (6 bases). Germline CDR1 SGHNT, CDR2 YYREEE (reference sequence). The CDR3 is made up of 11 amino acids. The DNA of the CDR3 is TGTGCCAGCAGCTCCGGTGCAAGGGAGGACTTC. As protein: CASSSGAREDF.

The J gene is TRBJ2-3, the V gene TRBV27; TRBD2 might be the D (6 bases). The CDR3 runs 15 residues. CDR1 and CDR2 (germline): MNHEY, SMNVEV (reference sequence). V was clipped by 4 bases and J by 4 bases, with 15 bases between them. The CDR3 reads CASSSIGGGADTQYF. Written as DNA, the CDR3 is TGTGCCAGCAGTTCCATCGGGGGTGGGGCAGATACGCAGTATTTT.

This chain links TRBV9 with TRBJ2-3; 12 bases map to TRBD2. V lost 0 bases to trimming and J lost 5 bases; unmatched junction nucleotides: 7. The CDR3 has 17 amino acids. Germline V gene sequence: CDR1 SGDLS, CDR2 YYNGEE. CDR3 nucleotide sequence: TGTGCCAGCAGCGTAGCCCCTAGCGGGGGGGTTGGAGATACGCAGTATTTT. Translating gives CASSVAPSGGVGDTQYF.

The V gene is TRBV5-6, the J gene TRBJ2-7, with D possibly being TRBD1 (6 bases). The CDR3 extends over 13 amino acids. Trimming removed 0 bases at V and 2 bases at J, with 6 bases between. The germline gives CDR1 SGHDT, CDR2 YYEEEE. The CDR3 sequence: CASSLGGPYEQYF. The CDR3 bases are TGTGCCAGCAGCTTGGGGGGGCCCTACGAGCAGTACTTC. Variable domain in full (rest from reference TRBV5-6 and TRBJ2-7): DAGVTQSPTHLIKTRGQQVTLRCSPKSGHDTVSWYQQALGQGPQFIFQYYEEEERQRGNFPDRFSGHQFPNYSSELNVNALLLGDSALYLCASSLGGPYEQYFGPGTRLTVT.

CDR3 region: CASSLGESAEQYF. CDR3 sequence (DNA): TGTGCCAGCAGTTTGGGGGAGAGCGCCGAGCAGTACTTC. The genes are TRBV27 and TRBJ2-7; D tentatively fits TRBD1 or TRBD2 (5 bases each). V was pared by 3 bases and J by 6 bases, with 12 bases between. The CDR3 sequence is 13 residues long. Per the germline V gene, CDR1 is MNHEY and CDR2 is SMNVEV (reference sequence).

The chain's CDR3 is CASISSYEQYF. The CDR3 DNA is TGTGCCAGCATTAGCTCATACGAGCAGTACTTC. This chain connects TRBV28 to TRBJ2-7; D is unclear. Germline-derived CDR1 and CDR2 are MDHEN and SYDVKM. V lost 7 bases to trimming and J lost 4 bases, with 8 bases between them. The CDR3 contains 11 residues.

This sequence joins TRBV29-1 and TRBJ1-2, with TRBD1 identical over 7 bases. In germline, CDR1 is SQVTM, CDR2 ANQGSEA. The CDR3 sequence is 12 residues long. V was pared by 5 bases and J by 7 bases, with 7 bases of the junction left unmatched. The chain's CDR3 is CSVFGQGGGYTF. DNA for the CDR3: TGCAGCGTTTTCGGGCAGGGGGGTGGCTACACCTTC.

This chain connects TRBV5-8 to TRBJ2-7; D unclear. V was shortened by 1 base and J by 2 bases, with 7 bases between the two germline ends. The germline V gene encodes CDR1 SGHTS and CDR2 YDEGEE. The CDR3 length is 13 residues. The CDR3 protein is CASSLTETYEQYF. The CDR3 DNA sequence: TGTGCCAGCAGCTTGACAGAAACCTACGAGCAGTACTTC.

The chain links TRBV11-2 to TRBJ2-2; D is unclear. CDR1 and CDR2 (germline): SGHAT, FQNNGV. Trimming stripped 0 bases from V and 10 bases from J, with 6 bases between. This CDR3 is built from 12 residues. The DNA for the CDR3 is TGTGCCAGCAGCTTAGATAGTCCGGAGCTGTTTTTT. This sequence encodes CASSLDSPELFF.

This rearrangement joins TRBV7-9 to TRBJ2-3, with a tentative D call TRBD1 (6 bases). The V end was cut by 4 bases, the J end by 5 bases, with 10 bases between. The length of the CDR3 is 13 residues. Germline CDR1 is SEHNR and CDR2 is FQNEAQ (reference sequence). CDR3 protein: CASSSYREDTQYF. As DNA, the CDR3 is TGTGCCAGCAGCTCTTACAGGGAAGATACGCAGTATTTT.

This clone was recorded once. This chain connects TRBV2 to TRBJ2-5, with D hard to call. Gene TRBJ2-7 matches the end of the DNA better, so the J call may be wrong. CDR3 length: 15 residues. CDR1 is SNHLY, CDR2 FYNNEI, per germline. This chain's CDR3 is CASSPLGSYSYEQYF. The CDR3 DNA reads TGTGCCAGCAGTCCACTTGGGTCCTACTCCTACGAGCAGTACTTC.